This TCR beta chain was documented in a study of cytomegalovirus exposure and HLA in healthy donors. Overall study findings and caveats: Most sequenced TCRs were rare (though some public TCRs occurred in many donors).

About this clone: The antigen remains undetermined.

Primers: 60 Vbeta forward and 13 Jbeta reverse. Measured with immunoSEQ multiplex PCR; TCRdb has only the in-frame clones, and not every one. The table records about 270,000 clones, more than 55% of them present only once. Germline V gene sequence: CDR1 MDHEN, CDR2 SYDVKM. The CDR3 has 15 amino acids. The J segment lost 1 base and the V segment lost 7 bases, leaving 8 bases of the junction unmatched. Sequencing was carried out using PBMCs. The receptor comes from a female donor in good health and CMV-seronegative. The chain links TRBV28 to TRBJ1-2; TRBD1 matches at 8 bases. The CDR3 nucleotides read TGTGCCAGCATTTCACAGGGGGAGGGTAACTATGGCTACACCTTC. Translating it yields CASISQGEGNYGYTF.